This T cell receptor beta chain came from a study of radiation and T cells in renal cell carcinoma. The data were produced by immunoSEQ multiplex PCR, yet TCRdb's version contains in-frame clones alone and is incomplete. Of 120,000 to 150,000 clones in the sample, approximately 86% were seen once. Time point specified: blood 4 weeks post-SBRT, at nephrectomy. Indicated treatment: 15 Gy SBRT to primary tumor, nephrectomy 4 weeks later. Clear cell pathology was present in this patient's renal cell carcinoma. This clone appeared a single time. Its cognate antigen is unknown. Study conclusions and caveats: Baseline intratumoral clonotype presence is unknown without pretreatment biopsies. Top tumor clonotypes rose in blood 2 weeks post-radiation, then contracted.

The CDR3 is 14 amino acids. The germline gives CDR1 LGHNA, CDR2 YSLEER. With V trimmed by 6 bases and J by 5 bases, 7 bases remained unmatched. J is TRBJ2-7 and V is TRBV4-3; TRBD1 aligns across 10 bases. This sequence was found in a woman between 50 and 59 years old with renal cell carcinoma. The sequences come from blood, collected from a patient whose treatment included radiotherapy and nephrectomy. CDR3 DNA sequence: TGCGCCAGCAGGTCCGGGACAGGGGTGAACGAGCAGTACTTC. This codes for CASRSGTGVNEQYF.